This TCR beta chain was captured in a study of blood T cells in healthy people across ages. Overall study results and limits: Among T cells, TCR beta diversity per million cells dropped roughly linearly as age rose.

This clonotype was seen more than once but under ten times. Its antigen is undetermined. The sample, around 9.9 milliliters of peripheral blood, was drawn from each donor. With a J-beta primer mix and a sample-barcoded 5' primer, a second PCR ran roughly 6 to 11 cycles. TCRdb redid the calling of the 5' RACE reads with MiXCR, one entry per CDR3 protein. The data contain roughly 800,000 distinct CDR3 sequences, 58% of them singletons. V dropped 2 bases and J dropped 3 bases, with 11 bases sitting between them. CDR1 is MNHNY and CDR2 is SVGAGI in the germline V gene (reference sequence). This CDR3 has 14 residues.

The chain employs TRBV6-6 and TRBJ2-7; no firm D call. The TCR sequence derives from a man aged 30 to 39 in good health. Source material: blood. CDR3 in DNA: TGTGCCAGCAGTTACGATAACAGCTACTACGAGCAGTACTTC. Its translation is CASSYDNSYYEQYF.